This T cell receptor beta chain derives from a study of blood T cell repertoires in COVID-19. Study summary: There were acute and convalescent COVID-19 samples, and they came from the United States, Italy and Spain.

Profiling relied on immunoSEQ multiplex PCR, and the TCRdb table lists in-frame clones only, not all of them. This table holds some 270,000 clones, 70% to 90% found once. The CDR3 is 11 residues long. V dropped 3 bases and J dropped 12 bases, with 14 bases sitting between them. Germline CDR1 reads GTSNPN; CDR2 reads SVGIG (reference sequence). Participants, about 18 to 90 years old, spanned fewer than 25 US areas. This chain joins TRBV30 and TRBJ1-2; D unclear. The sequencing sample was made of PBMCs or T cells enriched from blood (not recorded which). The source of this sequence is a woman between 50 and 59 years old with acute COVID-19. CDR3 bases: TGTGCCTGGAGACCGGACTTCTTCAACACCTTC. Its translation: CAWRPDFFNTF.